The source of this T cell receptor beta chain is a study of T cells after yellow fever vaccination (dated by TCRdb to the late 2010s). Some background on the complete study: The SMART-Seq v4 Ultra Low Input RNA kit was used to prepare libraries from fractions with low cell numbers. To track T-cell clones before and after primary and booster YFV17D yellow fever vaccination, bulk TCR alpha and beta repertoires were sequenced longitudinally. Blood was collected at multiple timepoints before and after primary and secondary immunization, and bulk PBMC replicates and cell subsets were isolated. Two healthy male donors, one aged 18 to 29 and one aged 30 to 40 years, were included in the cohort. Overall results and qualifications from the work: A small share of clonotypes occurred in both CD4 and CD8 compartments, likely arising from convergent recombination. Compared with the primary T-cell response, the secondary T-cell response was faster but weaker, reaching its peak on day 5 rather than on day 15. Computational filtering was needed because FACS-sorted repertoires could contain abundant contaminating clonotypes from the bulk population. Because the study included only a couple of donors, the extent to which the findings can be generalized is limited. Most clones expanded after primary vaccination (almost 97% of CD4 and roughly 90% of CD8) were re-detected after the booster, suggesting that broad memory maintenance occurred.

What the treatment or condition label conveys for this sample: live attenuated yellow fever vaccine strain. PBMCs were isolated from peripheral blood using a standard Ficoll-Paque protocol. Dynabeads CD4 and CD8 positive selection kits were used to isolate CD4 and CD8 T-cell fractions. TriZol was used to extract RNA from bulk PBMCs, from CD4 and CD8 fractions, and from dextramer-positive and dextramer-negative fractions. CDR1 and CDR2 were assigned from the germline V gene as SGHTA and FQGNSA. V loses 5 bases, J loses 5 bases, and the germline ends lie 27 bases apart. The CDR3 goes from the cysteine to the phenylalanine over 18 residues. Just CDR3 DNA is preserved here, 54 bases in frame from base 1. About this clonotype itself: The antigen this receptor binds is unknown. Base qualities are not at hand, and no much larger clone is one base apart.

Sequencing took place on an Illumina NovaSeq 6000. TCR cDNA was made using 5'RACE template switching, a step that added a universal primer site and unique molecular identifiers. cDNA synthesis was primed from both the TCR alpha and TCR beta constant segments. Libraries were amplified in two PCR steps, with sample barcodes and sequencing adapters added in the second step. Libraries were sequenced on Illumina HiSeq 2500 (2x100 bp) or NovaSeq (2x150 bp). In the source study's methods: MIGEC was used to demultiplex reads and collapse the reads into UMI consensus sequences, and MiXCR was used for V(D)J alignment. Clonotypes responding to the vaccine were identified with edgeR on replicate PBMC samples, with the criteria of FDR below 0.01 and a log2 fold change above 5 up to day 15. CD4 or CD8 identity was assigned to each bulk clonotype according to whether the clonotype was present at higher abundance in the sequenced CD4 repertoire or the sequenced CD8 repertoire. The public reads were reanalyzed by TCRdb: fastp trimming at Q25, MiXCR alignment, in-frame beta chains only. Rows with a matching CDR3 protein are joined into one entry that keeps the most common DNA and genes. TCRdb's processing, not the study's, gives the V and J calls here. The sample profile shows hundreds of thousands of distinct CDR3 sequences; approximately 5.2% of them were found once. Together, the top ten hold under 3.5% of the sample.

This specimen consisted of CD4+ T cells sorted from PBMCs, obtained on the day of the yellow fever booster vaccination. The chain is encoded by TRBV7-2 joined to TRBJ2-5; the D gene assignment is perhaps TRBD1 or TRBD2, with each matching 6 bases. This TCR was recovered from a man aged 18 to 30 who received the YFV17D yellow fever vaccine. This receptor carries the CDR3 CASSSPPGGYPGGETQYF. The DNA reads as follows: TGTGCCAGCAGCAGTCCCCCCGGGGGCTACCCAGGCGGGGAGACCCAGTACTTC. The entire variable domain, with the stretches around the CDR3 drawn from the reference TRBV7-2 and TRBJ2-5 proteins, is GAGVSQSPSNKVTEKGKDVELRCDPISGHTALYWYRQSLGQGLEFLIYFQGNSAPDKSGLPSDRFSAERTGGSVSTLTIQRTQQEDSAVYLCASSSPPGGYPGGETQYFGPGTRLLVL.